This TCR beta chain stems from a study of control samples from healthy donors and cancer patients (dated by TCRdb to between 2020 and 2021). About this clone: Its recognized antigen is unknown. Base qualities are missing; no much larger clone stands one base away.

Preparation of the library involved the immunoSEQ multiplex PCR assay. This immuneACCESS table, as held by TCRdb, lists in-frame sequences with V and J called but not all clones. Of the missing ones, under half trace to an unresolved V gene in checked studies; the others have no known cause. This sample lists about 180,000 clones; 85% to 95% were detected once. The ten largest clones take up around 1.4% of the sample. From the cysteine up to the phenylalanine, the CDR3 has a length of 13 residues. The sequence is cut down to CDR3 DNA, 39 bases in frame from base 1. Via the germline V gene, CDR1 is SGHTA and CDR2 FQGNSA. Relative to germline, V is 10 bases shorter and J is 5 bases shorter, with 18 bases between their ends.

The chain was built from TRBV7-2 and TRBJ2-7; the D gene cannot be named for sure. Sequenced input: blood. The TCR sequence derives from a young man in good health. The CDR3 region has the sequence CAIQRDPGHEQYF. The DNA sequence is as follows: TGTGCCATCCAGCGCGACCCCGGCCACGAGCAGTACTTC.